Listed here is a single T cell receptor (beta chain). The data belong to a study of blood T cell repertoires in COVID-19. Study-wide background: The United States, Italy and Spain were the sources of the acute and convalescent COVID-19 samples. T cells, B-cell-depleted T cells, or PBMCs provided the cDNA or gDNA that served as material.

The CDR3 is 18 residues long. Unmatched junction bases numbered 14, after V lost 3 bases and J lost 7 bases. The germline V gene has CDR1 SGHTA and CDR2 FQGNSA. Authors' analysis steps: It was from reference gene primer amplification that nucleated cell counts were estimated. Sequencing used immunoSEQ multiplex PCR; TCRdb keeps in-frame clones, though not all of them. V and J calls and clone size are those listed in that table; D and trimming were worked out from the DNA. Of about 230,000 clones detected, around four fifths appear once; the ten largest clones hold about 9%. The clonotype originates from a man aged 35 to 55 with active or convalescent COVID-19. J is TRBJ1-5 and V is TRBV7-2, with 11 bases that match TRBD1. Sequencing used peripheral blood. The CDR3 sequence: CASSFGRTGGGLRQPQHF. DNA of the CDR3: TGTGCCAGCAGCTTCGGGCGGACAGGGGGCGGGCTTCGGCAGCCCCAGCATTTT. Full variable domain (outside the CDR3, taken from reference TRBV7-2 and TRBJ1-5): GAGVSQSPSNKVTEKGKDVELRCDPISGHTALYWYRQSLGQGLEFLIYFQGNSAPDKSGLPSDRFSAERTGGSVSTLTIQRTQQEDSAVYLCASSFGRTGGGLRQPQHFGDGTRLSIL.